A selection of T cell receptor beta chains follows, all from one sample in a study of post-analysis software for immune sequencing data. TCRdb re-analysed the PCR reads in MiXCR, keeping a single row per CDR3 protein. The sample has around 150,000 distinct CDR3 sequences; 35% to 40% are singletons. The sample was blood, taken after autologous hematopoietic stem cell transplantation. These receptors came from a girl under 18 with multiple sclerosis. Both conserved end residues are part of each CDR3. A D gene is named only where the DNA matches it firmly. Size is stated for part of the rows, as once, few or many counts, or as a class when the clone is expanded.

TGCAGTGCTCCGGACAGGAGCGGCTCCTACAATGAGCAGTTCTTC | CSAPDRSGSYNEQFF | TRBJ2-1 | TRBV20-1 | NA | TRBD1
TGTGCCAGCAGCCTACTAGCGGGGACACAGGCAGATACGCAGTATTTT | CASSLLAGTQADTQYF | TRBJ2-3 | TRBV7-8 | NA | TRBD2
TGTGCCACTCAAGGAGGGTACGAGCAGTACTTC | CATQGGYEQYF | TRBJ2-7 | TRBV10-3 | NA | NA
TGTGCCAGCAGCGTAGAGGCCAGGGCAACTAATGAAAAACTGTTTTTT | CASSVEARATNEKLFF | TRBJ1-4 | TRBV9 | many | NA
TGTGCCATCAGTGAGTCAGGCCAAATTAATCAGCCCCAGCATTTT | CAISESGQINQPQHF | TRBJ1-5 | TRBV10-3 | NA | NA
TGCGCCAGCAGCTTACCGGGGGGCGAGCAGTACTTC | CASSLPGGEQYF | TRBJ2-7 | TRBV5-1 | few | TRBD2
TGTGCCTGCAGTGGACCTAGCTTCGAGCAGTACTTC | CACSGPSFEQYF | TRBJ2-7 | TRBV6-5 | NA | NA
TGTGCCAGCAGCCAACTCGGGCGCGAGCAGTACTTC | CASSQLGREQYF | TRBJ2-7 | TRBV4-2 | NA | NA
TGTGCCACCAGCAGAGACCGACGATTAAGGACTAGCGGAGACTACGAGCAGTTCTTC | CATSRDRRLRTSGDYEQFF | TRBJ2-1 | TRBV15 | NA | TRBD2
TGTGCCAGCAGCTTAGCCGGGACAGGGGCGAACGAGCAGTACTTC | CASSLAGTGANEQYF | TRBJ2-7 | TRBV7-8 | NA | TRBD1
TGTGCCAGCTCACCAGCACAGGGGGCCAACAATGAGCAGTTCTTC | CASSPAQGANNEQFF | TRBJ2-1 | TRBV18 | few | TRBD1
TGTGCCAGCAGTCCTCTGGGACAGATCAGGGATGAGCAGTTCTTC | CASSPLGQIRDEQFF | TRBJ2-1 | TRBV6-1 | few | TRBD1
TGTGCCACCAGACCTCAACCGGGAGGAGGCGAGCAGTACTTC | CATRPQPGGGEQYF | TRBJ2-7 | TRBV15 | many | TRBD2
TGTGCCGGCAGCGCCAACAGGGGTCAAGAGACCCAGTACTTC | CAGSANRGQETQYF | TRBJ2-5 | TRBV7-9 | NA | TRBD1
TGCGCCAGCAGCTTGTCTAGTTCCCCCGGTGGTTACAATGAGCAGTTCTTC | CASSLSSSPGGYNEQFF | TRBJ2-1 | TRBV5-1 | few | NA
TGTGCCTGGACAGCCCAAGAGACCCAGTACTTC | CAWTAQETQYF | TRBJ2-5 | TRBV30 | NA | NA
TGTGCCTGCCCCCGGGTCTTCGAGACCCCATGGCCCCAGCATTTT | CACPRVFETPWPQHF | TRBJ1-5 | TRBV12-3/TRBV12-4 | once | NA
TGCAGCTCGCGCGGTAGAGGGACTGAAGCTTTCTTT | CSSRGRGTEAFF | TRBJ1-1 | TRBV29-1 | NA | NA
TGTGCCAGCAGCACTGGACTAGCGGGCGGGTACGAGCAGTACTTC | CASSTGLAGGYEQYF | TRBJ2-7 | TRBV7-9 | NA | TRBD2
TGTGCCAGCAGCGTAGACGGGGACAGGGGTTTGTACGAGCAGTACTTC | CASSVDGDRGLYEQYF | TRBJ2-7 | TRBV9 | few | TRBD1
TGTGCCAGCTCCGGATCATCCTATGAGCAGTTCTTC | CASSGSSYEQFF | TRBJ2-1 | TRBV6-2/TRBV6-3 | few | NA
TGTGCCACCGAGAACACCTGGTCTACCAATGAGCAGTTCTTC | CATENTWSTNEQFF | TRBJ2-1 | TRBV2 | NA | NA
TGTGCCTGGAGTGTAAGGTACGGTTACAATGAGCAGTTCTTC | CAWSVRYGYNEQFF | TRBJ2-1 | TRBV30 | many | NA
TGTGCCAGCAGCGAAAATTCAAAGGAGGTTCTCGGTGAGCAGTACTTC | CASSENSKEVLGEQYF | TRBJ2-5 | TRBV6-1 | NA | NA
TGTGCCAGCAACGATGACCGGGACAGACAATACAATGAGCAGTTCTTC | CASNDDRDRQYNEQFF | TRBJ2-1 | TRBV7-8 | NA | TRBD1
TGTGCCAGCTCACGTTTGCCCATTGGGGGAAAGAACACTGAAGCTTTCTTT | CASSRLPIGGKNTEAFF | TRBJ1-1 | TRBV18 | few | NA
TGTGCCAGCACCGGGGACAGGAGGTCCCCTGGCTACACCTTC | CASTGDRRSPGYTF | TRBJ1-2 | TRBV6-2/TRBV6-3 | NA | TRBD1
TGTGCCAGCAGCTTGAGGCTAGCGGGAAACAATGAGCAGTTCTTC | CASSLRLAGNNEQFF | TRBJ2-1 | TRBV5-4 | few | TRBD2
TGTGCCAGCAGTTACGACGGGACATGGGGGGATACGCAGTATTTT | CASSYDGTWGDTQYF | TRBJ2-3 | TRBV6-6 | NA | NA
TGTGCCTGGAGGGGGGTCCAAGGACAGGGTTTGTATGGCTACACCTTC | CAWRGVQGQGLYGYTF | TRBJ1-2 | TRBV30 | few | TRBD1
TGCAGCGTTGAAGATCCTGGGACTCGAGACACCGGGGAGCTGTTTTTT | CSVEDPGTRDTGELFF | TRBJ2-2 | TRBV29-1 | once | NA
TGCGCCAGCAGCTATCCGGGACGCAAGGGAGATACGCAGTATTTT | CASSYPGRKGDTQYF | TRBJ2-3 | TRBV5-1 | NA | NA
TGCAGTGCCGAGGGACTAGCGGGAGGGATCGGAGAGACCCAGTACTTC | CSAEGLAGGIGETQYF | TRBJ2-5 | TRBV20-1 | NA | TRBD2
TGTGCCATCAGTGACCTTGGGACAGGGAGTTCGAATGAGCAGTTCTTC | CAISDLGTGSSNEQFF | TRBJ2-1 | TRBV10-3 | many | TRBD1
TGTGCCAGCAGCCCCCTTCCAAGGCTAGCGGGAAAAGACTACAATGAGCAGTTCTTC | CASSPLPRLAGKDYNEQFF | TRBJ2-1 | TRBV7-2 | NA | TRBD2
TGCAGGGCTAGGAGATACAATGAGCAGTTCTTC | CRARRYNEQFF | TRBJ2-1 | TRBV20-1 | NA | NA
TGCGCCAGCAGCTTGGTAGTGGCGGGACAGGGGGCTTCGAAGACCCAGTACTTC | CASSLVVAGQGASKTQYF | TRBJ2-5 | TRBV5-1 | NA | TRBD1
TGTGCCAGCAGTTTAGAATTTGACACTGAAGCTTTCTTT | CASSLEFDTEAFF | TRBJ1-1 | TRBV27 | NA | NA
TGTGCCACCAGCAGAGGCCAGACAGTAGGTTCCAACAATGAGCAGTTCTTC | CATSRGQTVGSNNEQFF | TRBJ2-1 | TRBV15 | NA | NA
TGTGCCAGCAGCGCAATGGACATTTCGAACTATGGCTACACCTTC | CASSAMDISNYGYTF | TRBJ1-2 | TRBV7-9 | NA | NA
TGCAGCGCCGAAGGCAGGGGGCAACTGTTTTTT | CSAEGRGQLFF | TRBJ1-4 | TRBV29-1 | NA | TRBD1
TGTGCCATCAGTGAGTCGGCCAACGTCCTGACTTTC | CAISESANVLTF | TRBJ2-6 | TRBV10-3 | NA | NA
TGCAGCGTTTTACGGGAGGGGCAAGAGACCCAGTACTTC | CSVLREGQETQYF | TRBJ2-5 | TRBV29-1 | NA | TRBD2
TGTGCCAGCAGTGGGGGCACTGAAGCTTTCTTT | CASSGGTEAFF | TRBJ1-1 | TRBV7-9 | few | NA
TGTGCCAGCAGCTTGCCTAGCGGGAACTATGAGCAGTTCTTC | CASSLPSGNYEQFF | TRBJ2-1 | TRBV5-6 | NA | TRBD2
TGTGCCAGCAGTTTACAGGGCCCGGTTGGCGAGCAGTACTTC | CASSLQGPVGEQYF | TRBJ2-7 | TRBV28 | NA | NA
TGCAGCGTTCAGGGGGATGGCTACACCTTC | CSVQGDGYTF | TRBJ1-2 | TRBV29-1 | NA | TRBD1
TGTGCCAGCAGTATTTCCGGGGTGGGGAATGAGCAGTTCTTC | CASSISGVGNEQFF | TRBJ2-1 | TRBV27 | few | NA
TGTGCCAGCAGCCAATTCGATCCAACGGAACAAGAGACCCAGTACTTC | CASSQFDPTEQETQYF | TRBJ2-5 | TRBV14 | NA | NA
TGCAGTGCTAGCTCTCCGGGATCAGGGGGCCAGAACGAGCAGTACTTC | CSASSPGSGGQNEQYF | TRBJ2-7 | TRBV20-1 | NA | TRBD1
TGTGCCAGCAGTTCCGGCGGGAGCGGAGAGACCCAGTACTTC | CASSSGGSGETQYF | TRBJ2-5 | TRBV6-2/TRBV6-3 | NA | TRBD2